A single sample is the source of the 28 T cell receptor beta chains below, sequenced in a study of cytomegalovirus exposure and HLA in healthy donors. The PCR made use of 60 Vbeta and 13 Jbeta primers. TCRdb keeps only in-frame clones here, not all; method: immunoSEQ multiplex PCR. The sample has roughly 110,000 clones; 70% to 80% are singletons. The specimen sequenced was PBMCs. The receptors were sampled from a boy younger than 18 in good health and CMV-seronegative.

The DNA of the CDR3 is TGCGCCAGCAGCCCCTGGACTAGACTTCTCGCTGAAGAGACCCAGTACTTC. It codes for CASSPWTRLLAEETQYF. The chain uses TRBV5-1 and TRBJ2-5, with 7 bases fitting TRBD2. The CDR3 loop spans 17 amino acids. Germline V lookup: CDR1 SGHRS, CDR2 YFSETQ. V was clipped by 4 bases and J by 3 bases; unmatched bases: 15.

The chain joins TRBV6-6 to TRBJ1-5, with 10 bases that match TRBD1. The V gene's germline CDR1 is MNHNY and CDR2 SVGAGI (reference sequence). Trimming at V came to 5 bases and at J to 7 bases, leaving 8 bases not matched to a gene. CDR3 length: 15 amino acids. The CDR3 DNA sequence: TGTGCCAGCAGTCTGACAGGGGGCGCGTGGCAGCCCCAGCATTTT. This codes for CASSLTGGAWQPQHF.

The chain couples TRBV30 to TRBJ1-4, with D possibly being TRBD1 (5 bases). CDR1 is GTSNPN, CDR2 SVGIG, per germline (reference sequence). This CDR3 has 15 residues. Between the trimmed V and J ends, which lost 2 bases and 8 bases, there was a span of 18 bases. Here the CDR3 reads CAWSTTEGVGEKLFF. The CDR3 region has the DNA TGTGCCTGGAGTACCACGGAAGGGGTTGGGGAAAAACTGTTTTTT.

CDR3 in DNA: TGCAGCGTTGATACAGGGGAGTTCTCCTACGAGCAGTACTTC. As protein: CSVDTGEFSYEQYF. V and J are TRBV29-1 and TRBJ2-7; TRBD1 matches at 7 bases. Germline V lookup: CDR1 SQVTM, CDR2 ANQGSEA. After removal of 3 bases from V and 0 bases from J, the junction contained 5 bases not matched to a gene. This CDR3 has 14 residues.

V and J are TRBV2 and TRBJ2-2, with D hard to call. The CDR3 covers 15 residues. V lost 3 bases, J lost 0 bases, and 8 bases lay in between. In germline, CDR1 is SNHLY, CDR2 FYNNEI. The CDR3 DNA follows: TGTGCCAGCAGTGAGGGCAGGCCGAACACCGGGGAGCTGTTTTTT. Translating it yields CASSEGRPNTGELFF.

The CDR3 here is CASSWDREASGYTF. The CDR3 DNA follows: TGTGCCAGCAGCTGGGACAGGGAGGCATCTGGCTACACCTTC. The chain uses TRBV7-9 and TRBJ1-2; 9 bases match TRBD1. Germline V gene data show CDR1 as SEHNR and CDR2 as FQNEAQ (reference sequence). The ends lost 4 bases at V and 7 bases at J; junction bases unmatched: 7. The CDR3 is made up of 14 amino acids.

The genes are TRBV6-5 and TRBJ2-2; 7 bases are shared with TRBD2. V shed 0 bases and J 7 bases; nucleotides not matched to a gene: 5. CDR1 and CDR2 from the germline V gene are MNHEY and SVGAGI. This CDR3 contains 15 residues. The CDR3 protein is CASSYSGGTFGELFF. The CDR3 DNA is TGTGCCAGCAGTTACTCGGGAGGGACCTTCGGGGAGCTGTTTTTT.

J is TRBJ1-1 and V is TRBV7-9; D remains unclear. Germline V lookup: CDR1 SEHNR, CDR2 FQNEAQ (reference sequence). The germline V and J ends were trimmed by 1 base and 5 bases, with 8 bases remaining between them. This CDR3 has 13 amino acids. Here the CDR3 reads CASSLEGGTEAFF. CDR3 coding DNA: TGTGCCAGCAGCTTAGAAGGCGGAACTGAAGCTTTCTTT.

This CDR3 reads CASSGDTGGEKLFF. Here the CDR3 DNA reads TGTGCCAGCAGCGGAGATACAGGAGGGGAAAAACTGTTTTTT. The J gene is TRBJ1-4, the V gene TRBV6-5; TRBD1 is a possible D gene (5 bases). The CDR3 runs 14 residues. V lost 6 bases to trimming and J lost 8 bases, with 16 bases between them. Germline V gene lookup returns CDR1 MNHEY and CDR2 SVGAGI.

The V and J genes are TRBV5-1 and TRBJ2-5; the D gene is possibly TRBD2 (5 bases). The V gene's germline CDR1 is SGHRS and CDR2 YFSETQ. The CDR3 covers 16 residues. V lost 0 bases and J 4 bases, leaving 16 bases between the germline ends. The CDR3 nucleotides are TGCGCCAGCAGCTTGGATCCCTCTAGTCGGGGAGAGACCCAGTACTTC. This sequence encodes CASSLDPSSRGETQYF.

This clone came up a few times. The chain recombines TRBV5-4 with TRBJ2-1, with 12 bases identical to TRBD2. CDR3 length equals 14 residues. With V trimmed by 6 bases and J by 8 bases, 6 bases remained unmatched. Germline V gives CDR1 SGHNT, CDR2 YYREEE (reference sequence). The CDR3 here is CASTRLAGDYEQFF. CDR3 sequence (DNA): TGTGCCAGCACCCGACTAGCGGGAGACTATGAGCAGTTCTTC. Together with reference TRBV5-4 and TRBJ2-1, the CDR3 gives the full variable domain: ETGVTQSPTHLIKTRGQQVTLRCSSQSGHNTVSWYQQALGQGPQFIFQYYREEENGRGNFPPRFSGLQFPNYSSELNVNALELDDSALYLCASTRLAGDYEQFFGPGTRLTVL.

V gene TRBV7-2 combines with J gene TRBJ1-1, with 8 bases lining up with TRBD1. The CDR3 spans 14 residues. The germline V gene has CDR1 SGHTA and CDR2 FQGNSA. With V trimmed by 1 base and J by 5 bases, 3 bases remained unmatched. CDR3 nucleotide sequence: TGTGCCAGCAGCTTAGTGACAGGGGAAACTGAAGCTTTCTTT. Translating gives CASSLVTGETEAFF.

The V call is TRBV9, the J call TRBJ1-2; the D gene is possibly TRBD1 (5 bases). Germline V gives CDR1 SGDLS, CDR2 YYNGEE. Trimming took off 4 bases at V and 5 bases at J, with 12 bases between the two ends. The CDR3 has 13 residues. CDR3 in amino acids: CASSSPQGYGYTF. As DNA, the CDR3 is TGTGCCAGCAGCTCCCCTCAGGGATATGGCTACACCTTC. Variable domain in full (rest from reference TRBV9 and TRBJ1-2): DSGVTQTPKHLITATGQRVTLRCSPRSGDLSVYWYQQSLDQGLQFLIQYYNGEERAKGNILERFSAQQFPDLHSELNLSSLELGDSALYFCASSSPQGYGYTFGSGTRLTVV.

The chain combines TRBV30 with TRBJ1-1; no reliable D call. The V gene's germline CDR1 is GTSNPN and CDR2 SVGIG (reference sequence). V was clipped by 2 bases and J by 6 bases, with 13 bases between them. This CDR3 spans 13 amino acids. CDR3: CAWSIAWTAEAFF. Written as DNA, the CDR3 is TGTGCCTGGAGTATAGCATGGACTGCTGAAGCTTTCTTT.

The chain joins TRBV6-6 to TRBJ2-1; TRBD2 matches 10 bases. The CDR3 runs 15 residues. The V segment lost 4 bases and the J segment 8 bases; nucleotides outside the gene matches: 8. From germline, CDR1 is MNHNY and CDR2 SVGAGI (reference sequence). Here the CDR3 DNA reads TGTGCCAGCAGTTCTTCAGCGGGAGGGTTAGATGAGCAGTTCTTC. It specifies CASSSSAGGLDEQFF.

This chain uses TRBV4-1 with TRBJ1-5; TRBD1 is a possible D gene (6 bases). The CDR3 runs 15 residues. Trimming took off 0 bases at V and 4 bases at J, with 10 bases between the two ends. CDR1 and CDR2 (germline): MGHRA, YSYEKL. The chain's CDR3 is CASSQEGARNQPQHF. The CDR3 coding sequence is TGCGCCAGCAGCCAAGAGGGGGCACGGAATCAGCCCCAGCATTTT.

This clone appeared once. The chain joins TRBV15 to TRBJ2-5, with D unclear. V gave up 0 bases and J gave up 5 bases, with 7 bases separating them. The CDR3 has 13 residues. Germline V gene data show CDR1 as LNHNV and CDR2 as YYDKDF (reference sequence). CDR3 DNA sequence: TGTGCCACCAGCAGAGATTCTTTGGAGACCCAGTACTTC. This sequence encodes CATSRDSLETQYF.

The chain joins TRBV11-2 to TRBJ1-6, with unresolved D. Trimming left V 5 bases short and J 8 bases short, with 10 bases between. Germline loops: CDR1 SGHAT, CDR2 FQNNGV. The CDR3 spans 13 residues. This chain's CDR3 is CASSPTLDSPLHF. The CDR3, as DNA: TGTGCCAGCAGCCCCACTTTGGATTCACCCCTCCACTTT.

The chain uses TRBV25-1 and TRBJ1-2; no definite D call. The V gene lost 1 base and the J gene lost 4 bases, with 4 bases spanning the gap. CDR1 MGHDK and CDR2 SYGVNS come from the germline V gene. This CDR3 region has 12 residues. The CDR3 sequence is CASSESGYGYTF. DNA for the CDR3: TGTGCCAGCAGTGAATCGGGCTATGGCTACACCTTC.

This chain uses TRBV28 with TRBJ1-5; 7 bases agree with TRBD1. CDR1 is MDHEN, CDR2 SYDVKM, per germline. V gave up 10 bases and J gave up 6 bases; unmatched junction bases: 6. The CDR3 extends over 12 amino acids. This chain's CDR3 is CAILTGSQPQHF. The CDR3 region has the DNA TGTGCCATTCTGACAGGGTCTCAGCCCCAGCATTTT.

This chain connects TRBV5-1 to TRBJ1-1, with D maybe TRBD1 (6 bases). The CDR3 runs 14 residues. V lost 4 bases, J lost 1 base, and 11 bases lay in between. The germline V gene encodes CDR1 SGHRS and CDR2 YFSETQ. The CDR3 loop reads CASSTGHGNTEAFF. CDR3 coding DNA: TGCGCCAGCAGCACGGGACACGGGAACACTGAAGCTTTCTTT. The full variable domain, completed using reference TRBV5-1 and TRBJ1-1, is KAGVTQTPRYLIKTRGQQVTLSCSPISGHRSVSWYQQTPGQGLQFLFEYFSETQRNKGNFPGRFSGRQFSNSRSEMNVSTLELGDSALYLCASSTGHGNTEAFFGQGTRLTVV.

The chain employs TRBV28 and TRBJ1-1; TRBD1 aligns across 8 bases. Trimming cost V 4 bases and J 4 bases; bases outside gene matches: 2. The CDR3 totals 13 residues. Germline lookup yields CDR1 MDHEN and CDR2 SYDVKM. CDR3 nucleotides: TGTGCCAGCAGTTGGACAGGGAGCACTGAAGCTTTCTTT. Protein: CASSWTGSTEAFF.

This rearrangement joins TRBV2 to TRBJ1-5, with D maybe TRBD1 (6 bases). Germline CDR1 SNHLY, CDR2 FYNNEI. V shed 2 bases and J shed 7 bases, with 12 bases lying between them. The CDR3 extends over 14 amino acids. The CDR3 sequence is CASSEQGLGQPQHF. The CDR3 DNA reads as TGTGCCAGCAGTGAACAGGGGCTCGGACAGCCCCAGCATTTT. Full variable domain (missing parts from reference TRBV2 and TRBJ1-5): EPEVTQTPSHQVTQMGQEVILRCVPISNHLYFYWYRQILGQKVEFLVSFYNNEISEKSEIFDDQFSVERPDGSNFTLKIRSTKLEDSAMYFCASSEQGLGQPQHFGDGTRLSIL.

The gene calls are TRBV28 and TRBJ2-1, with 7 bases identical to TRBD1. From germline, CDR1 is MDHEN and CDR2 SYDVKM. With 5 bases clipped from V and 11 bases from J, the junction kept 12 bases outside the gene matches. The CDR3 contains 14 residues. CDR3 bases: TGTGCCAGCAGTAAACAGGGGCGGACTTCTCAGCAGTTCTTC. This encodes CASSKQGRTSQQFF.

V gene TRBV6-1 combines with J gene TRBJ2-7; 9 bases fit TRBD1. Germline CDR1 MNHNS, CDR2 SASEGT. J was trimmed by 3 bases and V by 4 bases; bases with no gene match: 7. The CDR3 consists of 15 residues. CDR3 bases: TGTGCCAGCAGTGGCCCGGGACAGGGCCTCTACGAGCAGTACTTC. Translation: CASSGPGQGLYEQYF.

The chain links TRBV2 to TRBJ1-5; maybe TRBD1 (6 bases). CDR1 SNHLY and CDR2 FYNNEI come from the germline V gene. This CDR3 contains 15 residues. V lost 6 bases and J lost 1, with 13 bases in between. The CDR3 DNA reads TGTGCCAGCAGCTCGGAGGGGGGGAGCAATCAGCCCCAGCATTTT. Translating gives CASSSEGGSNQPQHF.

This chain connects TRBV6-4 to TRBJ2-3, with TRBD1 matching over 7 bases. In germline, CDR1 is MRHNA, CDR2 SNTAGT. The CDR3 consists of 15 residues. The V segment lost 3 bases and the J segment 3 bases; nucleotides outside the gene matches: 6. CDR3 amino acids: CASSDGTGETDTQYF. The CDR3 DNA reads TGTGCCAGCAGTGATGGAACAGGGGAAACAGATACGCAGTATTTT.

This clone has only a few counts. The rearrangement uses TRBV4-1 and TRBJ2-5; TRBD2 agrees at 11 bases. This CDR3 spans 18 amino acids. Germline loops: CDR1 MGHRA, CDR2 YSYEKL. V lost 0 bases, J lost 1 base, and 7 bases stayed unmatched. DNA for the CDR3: TGCGCCAGCAGCCAAGACCCCCACGGGACTAGCGGCCAAGAGACCCAGTACTTC. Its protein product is CASSQDPHGTSGQETQYF.